This T cell receptor beta chain was recovered during a study of somatic mutations in cytotoxic T cells in rheumatoid arthritis. Broader study findings: A rise in CD8+ clonality with age was seen in rheumatoid arthritis patients but not in healthy controls. Reported slight underrepresentation of TRBV07 in rheumatoid arthritis patients was not subjected to multiple-comparison adjustment.

CDR3 length: 13 amino acids. From germline, CDR1 is SGDLS and CDR2 YYNGEE. V was pared by 3 bases and J by 7 bases, with 13 bases between. Measured with immunoSEQ multiplex PCR; TCRdb has only the in-frame clones, and not every one. Of more than 15,000 clones in the sample, around 75% were seen once. In the case of this clone: Its antigen is not known.

The material sequenced was CD8+ T cells sorted from blood. The chain couples TRBV9 to TRBJ1-1; a possible D gene is TRBD1 (6 bases). The receptor comes from an adult with rheumatoid arthritis. The CDR3 nucleotides read TGTGCCAGCAGCGCCAGGCAAGGGGGTGAAGCTTTCTTT. Its translation is CASSARQGGEAFF.